This T cell receptor (beta chain) was documented in a study of cytomegalovirus exposure and HLA in healthy donors. The primer mix had 60 Vbeta and 13 Jbeta primers. The data were produced by immunoSEQ multiplex PCR, yet TCRdb's version contains in-frame clones alone and is incomplete. The data contain around 170,000 clones, more than 70% of them singletons. This clone was detected a few times. This TCR came from a girl between 5 and 17 years old in good health and CMV-seronegative. Sequencing input: PBMCs.

CDR3 sequence: CASSLDGYEQYF. The CDR3, as DNA: TGCGCCAGCAGCTTGGACGGGTACGAGCAGTACTTC. The chain uses TRBV5-1 and TRBJ2-7; D call uncertain. Germline V lookup: CDR1 SGHRS, CDR2 YFSETQ. Trimming stripped 0 bases from V and 4 bases from J, with 5 bases between. The CDR3 runs to 12 residues. Full variable domain (missing parts from reference TRBV5-1 and TRBJ2-7): KAGVTQTPRYLIKTRGQQVTLSCSPISGHRSVSWYQQTPGQGLQFLFEYFSETQRNKGNFPGRFSGRQFSNSRSEMNVSTLELGDSALYLCASSLDGYEQYFGPGTRLTVT.